These 20 T cell receptor beta chains share one sample of origin, sequenced in a study of T cell clones after liver transplantation. Clones were read by immunoSEQ multiplex PCR, and TCRdb kept only the in-frame ones, dropping some. The data hold around 120,000 clones, with over 75% observed a single time. This specimen consisted of CD4+ T cells from blood, obtained 12 months after liver transplant. Receptor source: a human patient who received a liver transplant. A subset of T cells may come from the graft donor.

The rearrangement uses TRBV5-1 and TRBJ1-1, with D possibly matching TRBD1 (5 bases). This CDR3 contains 15 residues. Trimming stripped 4 bases from V and 0 bases from J, with 13 bases between. Germline assignment: CDR1 SGHRS and CDR2 YFSETQ. The CDR3 bases are TGCGCCAGCAGCAGTCAGGGTGTTCTGAACACTGAAGCTTTCTTT. Protein product: CASSSQGVLNTEAFF.

The chain uses TRBV29-1 and TRBJ2-7; D call uncertain. V gave up 7 bases and J gave up 2 bases, with 18 bases separating them. Germline V gives CDR1 SQVTM, CDR2 ANQGSEA. The CDR3 has 14 residues. The CDR3 region is CSAIPGPIAYEQYF. The CDR3 coding sequence is TGCAGCGCTATCCCCGGGCCGATTGCCTACGAGCAGTACTTC.

The chain recombines TRBV4-1 with TRBJ2-2, with 11 positions matching TRBD2. The V gene end was trimmed by 3 bases and the J gene end by 7 bases; junction bases not matched to a gene: 10. Looked up from germline, CDR1 is MGHRA and CDR2 is YSYEKL. The CDR3 length is 17 residues. CDR3 sequence reads: CASSHRALAGENGELFF. In DNA form, the CDR3 reads TGCGCCAGCAGCCATCGCGCACTAGCGGGAGAGAACGGGGAGCTGTTTTTT.

This rearrangement joins TRBV7-2 to TRBJ2-7, with no clear D. The CDR3 is 14 amino acids. Germline V gives CDR1 SGHTA, CDR2 FQGNSA. Trimming removed 0 bases at V and 1 base at J, with 7 bases between. This CDR3 is CASSLASNSYEQYF. CDR3 in DNA: TGTGCCAGCAGCTTAGCAAGTAATTCCTACGAGCAGTACTTC.

The chain employs TRBV7-3 and TRBJ2-3; perhaps TRBD2 as D (6 bases). Germline assignment: CDR1 SGHTA and CDR2 FQGTGA. V lost 5 bases, J lost 4 bases, and 10 bases lay in between. The CDR3 totals 13 residues. The CDR3 DNA follows: TGTGCCAGCAGCCTGGGACTTGCAGATACGCAGTATTTT. Translation: CASSLGLADTQYF.

The rearrangement links TRBV19 to TRBJ2-2; TRBD1 matches at 9 bases. This CDR3 has 15 amino acids. J gave up 6 bases and V 3 bases, and 5 bases lay outside the gene matches. CDR1 LNHDA and CDR2 SQIVND come from the germline V gene (reference sequence). CDR3 nucleotide sequence: TGTGCCAGTAGTATCCGGACAGGGGATCCCGGGGAGCTGTTTTTT. Encoded protein: CASSIRTGDPGELFF.

This clone came up once. The chain has TRBV4-3 and TRBJ2-1; 12 bases map to TRBD2. V was pared by 1 base and J by 5 bases, with 6 bases of the junction left unmatched. Germline V gene lookup returns CDR1 LGHNA and CDR2 YSLEER. The CDR3 has 17 amino acids. CDR3 in amino acids: CASSQVGASGRDNEQFF. The DNA of the CDR3 is TGCGCCAGCAGCCAAGTCGGGGCTAGCGGGAGGGACAATGAGCAGTTCTTC.

The rearrangement uses TRBV2 and TRBJ2-1, with 11 bases aligning to TRBD2. CDR3 length equals 16 residues. Germline loops: CDR1 SNHLY, CDR2 FYNNEI. J gave up 8 bases and V 5 bases, and 11 bases lay outside the gene matches. CDR3 region: CASSFTSGSLSDEQFF. The CDR3 bases are TGTGCCAGCAGTTTCACTAGCGGGAGTTTAAGCGATGAGCAGTTCTTC.

The chain couples TRBV2 to TRBJ1-1, with TRBD1 identical over 7 bases. The germline V gene has CDR1 SNHLY and CDR2 FYNNEI. The CDR3 loop spans 12 amino acids. After removal of 4 bases from V and 7 bases from J, the junction contained 3 bases not matched to a gene. CDR3 sequence (DNA): TGTGCCAGCAGTGTGGGGACAGTTGAAGCTTTCTTT. This gives the protein CASSVGTVEAFF.

The table lists this clone with a count of one. CDR3 DNA sequence: TGTGCCAGCAGTGCCCGCCAGGGGGCCTTCTCTGGAAACACCATATATTTT. It is translated as CASSARQGAFSGNTIYF. This rearrangement joins TRBV28 to TRBJ1-3, with 8 bases aligning to TRBD1. CDR1 and CDR2 (germline): MDHEN, SYDVKM. The CDR3 covers 17 residues. V gave up 5 bases and J gave up 0 bases; unmatched junction bases: 9.

The chain joins TRBV2 to TRBJ2-1; D possibly corresponds to TRBD2 (6 bases). The CDR3 runs to 16 residues. V lost 6 bases and J 0 bases, leaving 15 bases between the germline ends. In germline, CDR1 is SNHLY, CDR2 FYNNEI. As DNA, the CDR3 is TGTGCCAGCAGCGGTGTGCGGGGAGTCTCCTACAATGAGCAGTTCTTC. The encoded protein is CASSGVRGVSYNEQFF.

The chain employs TRBV28 and TRBJ2-7; the D gene is possibly TRBD2 (5 bases). The CDR3 length is 15 residues. The V and J ends lost 4 bases and 2 bases respectively, with 15 bases between them. CDR1 is MDHEN, CDR2 SYDVKM, per germline. CDR3 sequence: CASSYSGVGAYEQYF. The CDR3 nucleotides read TGTGCCAGCAGTTACTCCGGGGTCGGAGCCTACGAGCAGTACTTC.

The CDR3 sequence: CASSLGTYPGSQYF. The CDR3 DNA reads as TGTGCCAGCAGCTTAGGGACATACCCAGGGTCCCAGTACTTC. The J gene is TRBJ2-5, the V gene TRBV7-8; D is perhaps TRBD1 (5 bases). Germline CDR1 and CDR2: SGHVS and FQNEAQ. Trimming stripped 1 base from V and 9 bases from J, with 15 bases between. The CDR3 loop spans 14 amino acids. The variable domain in full, completed from reference TRBV7-8 and TRBJ2-5, reads GAGVSQSPRYKVAKRGQDVALRCDPISGHVSLFWYQQALGQGPEFLTYFQNEAQLDKSGLPSDRFFAERPEGSVSTLKIQRTQQEDSAVYLCASSLGTYPGSQYFGPGTRLLVL.

The chain uses TRBV30 and TRBJ2-7, with unresolved D. Between the trimmed V and J ends, which lost 4 bases and 3 bases, there was a span of 10 bases. Germline V gene lookup returns CDR1 GTSNPN and CDR2 SVGIG (reference sequence). This CDR3 comprises 12 residues. CDR3 residues: CAWKAENYEQYF. The CDR3 nucleotides are TGTGCCTGGAAGGCAGAGAACTACGAGCAGTACTTC.

V and J are TRBV29-1 and TRBJ1-1; perhaps TRBD1 as D (5 bases). Trimming cost V 5 bases and J 1 base, with 8 bases left between them. CDR1 and CDR2 from the germline V gene are SQVTM and ANQGSEA. The length of the CDR3 is 12 residues. In DNA, the CDR3 is TGCAGCGTTTTGAGGGGGAACACTGAAGCTTTCTTT. Encoded protein: CSVLRGNTEAFF.

The CDR3 DNA reads TGCGCCAGCAGCCCAGCGGGACATCCTGATACGCAGTATTTT. It codes for CASSPAGHPDTQYF. The J gene is TRBJ2-3, the V gene TRBV5-1; the D gene is possibly TRBD2 (7 bases). The CDR3 consists of 14 residues. V was pared by 4 bases and J by 6 bases, with 15 bases between. Germline V CDR1 and CDR2: SGHRS, YFSETQ. Looking up the rest from reference TRBV5-1 and TRBJ2-3 gives the full variable domain: KAGVTQTPRYLIKTRGQQVTLSCSPISGHRSVSWYQQTPGQGLQFLFEYFSETQRNKGNFPGRFSGRQFSNSRSEMNVSTLELGDSALYLCASSPAGHPDTQYFGPGTRLTVL.

This clone appeared a few times. V usage is TRBV30 and J usage is TRBJ2-7, with TRBD1 identical over 7 bases. Per the germline V gene, CDR1 is GTSNPN and CDR2 is SVGIG (reference sequence). J was trimmed by 6 bases and V by 2 bases; bases with no gene match: 7. This CDR3 contains 13 residues. In DNA, the CDR3 is TGTGCCTGGAGTTCAGGGGGATGGGGCGAGCAGTACTTC. The encoded protein is CAWSSGGWGEQYF.

This clone was observed a handful of times. Additional DNA sequences in this sample encode the identical CDR3. This CDR3 reads CASRGGGGLAALDEQYF. Here the CDR3 DNA reads TGTGCCAGCCGCGGCGGTGGGGGGTTAGCGGCTCTGGACGAGCAGTACTTC. This chain links TRBV27 with TRBJ2-7, with a possible D match to TRBD2 (6 bases). This CDR3 contains 17 residues. CDR1 is MNHEY, CDR2 SMNVEV, per germline (reference sequence). Trimming shortened V by 8 bases and J by 5 bases, and 28 bases separated the two germline ends.

This clone was recorded once. The chain carries TRBV7-3 and TRBJ2-3; no clear D gene. The CDR3 has 13 amino acids. V was shortened by 6 bases and J by 5 bases, with 12 bases between the two germline ends. The germline CDR1 and CDR2 sequences are SGHTA and FQGTGA. The CDR3 region is CASSPGQQDTQYF. In DNA form, the CDR3 reads TGTGCCAGCAGTCCCGGCCAACAAGATACGCAGTATTTT. Filled out from reference TRBV7-3 and TRBJ2-3, the complete variable domain reads GAGVSQTPSNKVTEKGKYVELRCDPISGHTALYWYRQSLGQGPEFLIYFQGTGAADDSGLPNDRFFAVRPEGSVSTLKIQRTERGDSAVYLCASSPGQQDTQYFGPGTRLTVL.

The rearrangement links TRBV20-1 to TRBJ2-4; D gene ambiguous. The CDR3 runs to 11 residues. Germline V lookup: CDR1 DFQATT, CDR2 SNEGSKA (reference sequence). V lost 3 bases and J lost 6, with 6 bases in between. This CDR3 is CSARVGNIQYF. CDR3 DNA: TGCAGTGCTAGGGTTGGAAACATTCAGTACTTC.